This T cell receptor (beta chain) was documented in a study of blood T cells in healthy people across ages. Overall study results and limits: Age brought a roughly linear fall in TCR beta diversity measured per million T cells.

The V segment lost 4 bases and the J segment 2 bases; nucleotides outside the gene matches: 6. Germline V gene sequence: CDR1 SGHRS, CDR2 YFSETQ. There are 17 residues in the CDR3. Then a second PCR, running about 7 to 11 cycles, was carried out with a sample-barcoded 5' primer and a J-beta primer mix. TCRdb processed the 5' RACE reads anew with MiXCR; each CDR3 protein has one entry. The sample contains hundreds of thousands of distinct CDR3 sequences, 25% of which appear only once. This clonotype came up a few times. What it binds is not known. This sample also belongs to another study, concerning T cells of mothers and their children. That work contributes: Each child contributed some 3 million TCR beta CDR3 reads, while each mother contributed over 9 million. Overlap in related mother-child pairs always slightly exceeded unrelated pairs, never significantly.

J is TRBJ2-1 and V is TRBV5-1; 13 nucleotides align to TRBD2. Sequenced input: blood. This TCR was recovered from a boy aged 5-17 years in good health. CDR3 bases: TGCGCCAGCAGCCAAGGACTAGCGGGAGCCCCCTACAATGAGCAGTTCTTC. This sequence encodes CASSQGLAGAPYNEQFF.